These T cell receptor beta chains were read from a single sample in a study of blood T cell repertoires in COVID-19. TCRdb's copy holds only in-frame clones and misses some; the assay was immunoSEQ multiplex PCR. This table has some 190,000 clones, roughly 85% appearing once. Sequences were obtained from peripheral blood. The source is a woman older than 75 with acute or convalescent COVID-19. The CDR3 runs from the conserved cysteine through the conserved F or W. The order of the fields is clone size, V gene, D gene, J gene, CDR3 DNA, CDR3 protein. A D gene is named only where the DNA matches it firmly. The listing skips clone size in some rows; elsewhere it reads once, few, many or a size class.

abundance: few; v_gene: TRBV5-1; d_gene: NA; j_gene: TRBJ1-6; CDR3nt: TGCGCCAGCAGCACGGACTCAGGTCCCCTCCACTTT; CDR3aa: CASSTDSGPLHF
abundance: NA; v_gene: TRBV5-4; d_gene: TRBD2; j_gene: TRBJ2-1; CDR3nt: TGTGCCAGCAGCTTGGGGACTAGCGGCAACAATGAGCAGTTCTTC; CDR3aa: CASSLGTSGNNEQFF
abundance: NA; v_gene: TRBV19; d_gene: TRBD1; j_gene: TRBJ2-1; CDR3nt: TGTGCCAGTAGTATACCGGGACAGGGGTTCAATGAGCAGTTCTTC; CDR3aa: CASSIPGQGFNEQFF
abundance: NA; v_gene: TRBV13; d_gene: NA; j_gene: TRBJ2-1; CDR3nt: TGTGCCAGCAGCCCGAAAGCCCATGAGCAGTTCTTC; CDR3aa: CASSPKAHEQFF
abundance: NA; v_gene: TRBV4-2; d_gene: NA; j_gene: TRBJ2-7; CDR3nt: TGTGCCAGCAGCCGCGACACCGCCCTCTACGAGCAGTACTTC; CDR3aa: CASSRDTALYEQYF
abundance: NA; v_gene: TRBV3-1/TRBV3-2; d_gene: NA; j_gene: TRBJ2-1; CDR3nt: TGTGCCAGCAGCCAAGGTTCATCTAGAAACAATGAGCAGTTCTTC; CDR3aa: CASSQGSSRNNEQFF
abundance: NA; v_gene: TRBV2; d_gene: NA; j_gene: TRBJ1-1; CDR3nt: TGTGCCAGCAGTGAAGGGCTGGACACTGAAGCTTTCTTT; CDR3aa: CASSEGLDTEAFF
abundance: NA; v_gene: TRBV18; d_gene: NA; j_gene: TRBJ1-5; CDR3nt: TGTGCCAGCTCACCGGGTTATGGGGCCAATCAGCCCCAGCATTTT; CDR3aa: CASSPGYGANQPQHF
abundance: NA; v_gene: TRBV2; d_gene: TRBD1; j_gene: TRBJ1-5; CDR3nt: TGTGCCAGCAGCGGGACAGGGGGTAATCAGCCCCAGCATTTT; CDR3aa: CASSGTGGNQPQHF
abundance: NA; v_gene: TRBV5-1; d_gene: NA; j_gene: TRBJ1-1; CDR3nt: TGCGCCAGCAGCTTGGACAGGCTTAACACTGAAGCTTTCTTT; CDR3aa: CASSLDRLNTEAFF
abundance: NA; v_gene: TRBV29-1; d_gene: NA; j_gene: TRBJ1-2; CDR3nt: TGCAGCGTGTCCGGTGAGATGTACGACTATGGCTACACCTTC; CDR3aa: CSVSGEMYDYGYTF
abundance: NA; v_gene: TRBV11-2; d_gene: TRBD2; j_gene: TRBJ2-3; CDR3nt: TGTGCCAGCAGCCTCGGGACTAGCGGGAGCTCGCAGTATTTT; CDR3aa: CASSLGTSGSSQYF
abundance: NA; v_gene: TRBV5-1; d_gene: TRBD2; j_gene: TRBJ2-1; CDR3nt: TGCGCCAGCAGCTTCCGGACTAGCGTAGGTGAGCAGTTCTTC; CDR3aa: CASSFRTSVGEQFF
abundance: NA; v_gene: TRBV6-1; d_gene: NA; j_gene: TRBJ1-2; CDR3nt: TGTGCCAACCAGCTAGGCTCCTTC; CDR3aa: CANQLGSF
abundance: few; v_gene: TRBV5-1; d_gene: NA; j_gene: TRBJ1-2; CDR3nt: TGCGCCAGCAGCTTTGAGGGGGAAGGTGGCTACACCTTC; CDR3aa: CASSFEGEGGYTF
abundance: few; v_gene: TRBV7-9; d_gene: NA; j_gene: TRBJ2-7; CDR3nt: TGTGCCAGCAGCTCATCGGGCTCCTACGAGCAGTACTTC; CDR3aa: CASSSSGSYEQYF
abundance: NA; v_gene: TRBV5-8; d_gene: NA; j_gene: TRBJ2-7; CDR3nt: TGTGCCAGCAGCTTTTTAGTAGTCACAGTCTCCTACGAGCAGTACTTC; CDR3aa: CASSFLVVTVSYEQYF
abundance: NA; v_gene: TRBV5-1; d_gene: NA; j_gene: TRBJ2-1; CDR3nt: TGCGCCAGCAGCTTGGATGCGGGAAAAGATGAGCAGTTCTTC; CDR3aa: CASSLDAGKDEQFF
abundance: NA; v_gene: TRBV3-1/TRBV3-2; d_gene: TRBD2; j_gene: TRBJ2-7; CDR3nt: TGTGCCAGCAGCCTCGGACTAGCGGCCTACGAGCAGTACTTC; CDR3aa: CASSLGLAAYEQYF
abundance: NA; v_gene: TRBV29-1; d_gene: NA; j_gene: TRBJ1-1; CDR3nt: TGCAGCGTTGAAGACCCGACTGAAGCTTTCTTT; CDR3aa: CSVEDPTEAFF
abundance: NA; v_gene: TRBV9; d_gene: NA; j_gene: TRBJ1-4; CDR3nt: TGTGCCAGCAGCCCCAGACAGGCGGCGGATGAAAAACTGTTTTTT; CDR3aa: CASSPRQAADEKLFF
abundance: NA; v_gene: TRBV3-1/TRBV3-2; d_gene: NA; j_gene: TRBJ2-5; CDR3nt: TGTGCCAGCAGCCAAGTGAGGGAGACCCAGTACTTC; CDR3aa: CASSQVRETQYF
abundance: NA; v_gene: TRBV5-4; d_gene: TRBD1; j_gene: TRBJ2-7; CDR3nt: TGTGCCAGCAGCTTAAGGACAGGGACTTACGAGCAGTACTTC; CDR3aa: CASSLRTGTYEQYF
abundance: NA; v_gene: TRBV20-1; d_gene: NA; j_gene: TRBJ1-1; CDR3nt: TGCAGTGTCCCGGGGGAAGCTTTCTTT; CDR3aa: CSVPGEAFF
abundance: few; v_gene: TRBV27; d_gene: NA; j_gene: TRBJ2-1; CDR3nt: TGTGCCAGCATCCCCCTCAATGCCCTACCCAATGAGCAGTTCTTC; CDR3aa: CASIPLNALPNEQFF
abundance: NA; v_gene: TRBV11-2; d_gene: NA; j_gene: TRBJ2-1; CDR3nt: TGTGCCAGCAGCTTGGGCAGTGACAATGAGCAGTTCTTC; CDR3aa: CASSLGSDNEQFF
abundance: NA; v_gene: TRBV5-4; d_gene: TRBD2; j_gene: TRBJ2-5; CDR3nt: TGTGCCAGCAGCCAACCGGGGGGGCAAGAGACCCAGTACTTC; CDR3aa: CASSQPGGQETQYF
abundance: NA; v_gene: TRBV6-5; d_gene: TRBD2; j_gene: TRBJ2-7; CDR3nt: TGTGCCAGCAGTACCCCGGGACTAGCGACCGAGCAGTACTTC; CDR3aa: CASSTPGLATEQYF
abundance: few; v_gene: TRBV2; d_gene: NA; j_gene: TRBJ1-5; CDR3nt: TGTGCCAGCAGTGTTTGGGAGTTTCAGCCCCAGCATTTT; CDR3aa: CASSVWEFQPQHF
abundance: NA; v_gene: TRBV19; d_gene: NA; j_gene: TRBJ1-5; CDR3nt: TGTGCCAGTAGCGAGAGTAGCAATCAGCCCCAGCATTTT; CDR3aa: CASSESSNQPQHF
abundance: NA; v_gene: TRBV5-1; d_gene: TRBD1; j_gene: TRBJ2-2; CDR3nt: TGCGCCAGCAGCTTGGGACAGGGAAGGAACACCGGGGAGCTGTTTTTT; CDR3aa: CASSLGQGRNTGELFF
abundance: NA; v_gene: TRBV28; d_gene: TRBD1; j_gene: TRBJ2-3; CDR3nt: TGTGCCAGCAGAACAGGGGTAGATACGCAGTATTTT; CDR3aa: CASRTGVDTQYF
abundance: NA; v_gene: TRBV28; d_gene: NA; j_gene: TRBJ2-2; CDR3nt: TGTGCCAGCCTCCCGGGAAGCGAGGGCACCGGGGAGCTGTTTTTT; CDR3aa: CASLPGSEGTGELFF
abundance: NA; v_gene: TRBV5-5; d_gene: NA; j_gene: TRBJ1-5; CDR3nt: TGTGCCAGCAGCGTTGAGGCGGCCCGATGGCCCCAGCATTTT; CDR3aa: CASSVEAARWPQHF
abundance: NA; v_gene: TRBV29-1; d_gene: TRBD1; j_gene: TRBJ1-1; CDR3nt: TGCAGCGGCACAGGGGTGGGCACTGAAGCTTTCTTT; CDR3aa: CSGTGVGTEAFF
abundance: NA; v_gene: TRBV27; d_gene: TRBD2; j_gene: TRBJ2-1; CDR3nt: TGTGCCAGCCGGTACATAAGCGGGAGGAGGGATGAGCAGTTCTTC; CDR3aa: CASRYISGRRDEQFF
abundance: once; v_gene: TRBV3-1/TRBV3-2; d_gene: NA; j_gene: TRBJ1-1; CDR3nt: TGTGCCAGCAGCCAGAGTGAGACTGAAGCTTTCTTT; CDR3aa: CASSQSETEAFF
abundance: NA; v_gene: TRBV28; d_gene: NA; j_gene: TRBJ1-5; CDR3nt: TGTGCCAGCAGGCTGACAGGCTTCGCGTCAAGGCCCCAGCATTTT; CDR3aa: CASRLTGFASRPQHF
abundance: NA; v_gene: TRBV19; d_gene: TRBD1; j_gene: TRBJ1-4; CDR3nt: TGTGCCAGTAGACCGACAGGGGGTTATGAAAAACTGTTTTTT; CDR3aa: CASRPTGGYEKLFF
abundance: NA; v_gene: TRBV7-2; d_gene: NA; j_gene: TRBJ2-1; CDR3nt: TGTGCCAGCAGCTTATCGGGGAGCCCCTTTTGGGATGAGCAGTTCTTC; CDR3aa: CASSLSGSPFWDEQFF
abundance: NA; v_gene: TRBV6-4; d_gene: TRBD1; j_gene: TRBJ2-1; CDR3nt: TGTGCCAGCAGAACGACAGGGGGTGAGCAGTTCTTC; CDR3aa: CASRTTGGEQFF